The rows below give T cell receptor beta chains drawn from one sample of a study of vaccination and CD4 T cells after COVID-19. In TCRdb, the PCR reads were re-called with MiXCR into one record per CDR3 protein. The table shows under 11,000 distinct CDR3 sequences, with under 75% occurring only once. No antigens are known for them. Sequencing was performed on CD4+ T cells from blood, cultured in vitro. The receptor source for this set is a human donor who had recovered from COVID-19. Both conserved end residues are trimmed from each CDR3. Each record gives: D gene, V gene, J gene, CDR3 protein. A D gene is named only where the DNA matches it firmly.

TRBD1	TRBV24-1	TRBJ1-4	ATSAKTGTGDEKLF
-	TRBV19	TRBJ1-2	ASSIGTTYGYT
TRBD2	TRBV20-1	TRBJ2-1	SAQGGGHNEQF
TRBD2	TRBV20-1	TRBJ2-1	SARRPRGSGGNNEQF
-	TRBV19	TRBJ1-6	ASSLFLDGGTYNSPLH
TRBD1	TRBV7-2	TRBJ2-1	ASSSTGTNEQF
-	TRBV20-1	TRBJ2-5	SASLAGAETQY
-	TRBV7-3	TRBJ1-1	ASSQGPNTEAF
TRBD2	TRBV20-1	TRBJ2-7	SALTTSGGDYEQY
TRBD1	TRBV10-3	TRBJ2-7	AISGGPGQEPTKQY
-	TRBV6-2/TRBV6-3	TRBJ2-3	ASTVPRGATGTQY
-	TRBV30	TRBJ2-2	AWRDLSRARASTGELF
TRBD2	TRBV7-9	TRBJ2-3	ASSPNTGGRPSTDTQY
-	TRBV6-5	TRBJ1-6	ASSYAELKGSPLH
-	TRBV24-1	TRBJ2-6	ATSVGGANVLT
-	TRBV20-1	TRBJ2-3	SASRGAYSTDTQY
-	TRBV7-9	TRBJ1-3	ASSLGVSGNTIY
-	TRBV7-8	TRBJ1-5	ASSLGRRGKQDQPQH
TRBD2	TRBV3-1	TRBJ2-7	ASSLLPTSGRIPYEQY
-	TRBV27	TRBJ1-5	ASSTLLQSRAPQH
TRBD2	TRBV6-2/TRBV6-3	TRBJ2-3	ASRRLAGGTTGTDTQY
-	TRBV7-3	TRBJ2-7	ASGLGQYYEQY
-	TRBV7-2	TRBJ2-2	ASSLVPNTGELF
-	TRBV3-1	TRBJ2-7	ASSQGLGELIYEQY
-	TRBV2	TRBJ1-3	ASSEARESTIY
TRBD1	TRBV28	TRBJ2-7	ASSLRDRVSYEQY
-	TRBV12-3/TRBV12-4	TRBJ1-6	ASSFSRAYNSPLH
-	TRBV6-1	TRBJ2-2	ASFQGPNTGELF
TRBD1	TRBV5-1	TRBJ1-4	ASSITTGNEKLF
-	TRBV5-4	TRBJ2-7	ASSLAGGSYEQY
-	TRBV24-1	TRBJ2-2	ATMSTGELF
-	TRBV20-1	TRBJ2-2	SAYTRTYNTGELF
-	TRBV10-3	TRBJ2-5	AISGAGAQETQY
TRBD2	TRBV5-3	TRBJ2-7	ASSFGGGEQY
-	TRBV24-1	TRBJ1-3	ATSDLSGDTIY
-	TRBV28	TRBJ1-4	ASKEDPRRAYEKLF
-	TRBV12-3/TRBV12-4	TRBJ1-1	ASSLVTGRGTEAF
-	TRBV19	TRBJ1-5	ASSIRGGFHQPQH
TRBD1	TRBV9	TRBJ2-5	ASSPRGTGGETQY
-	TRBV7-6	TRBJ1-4	ASSLKVGSRANEKLF
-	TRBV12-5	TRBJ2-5	ASGQQGGETQY
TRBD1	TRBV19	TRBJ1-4	ASSIMGQANEKLF
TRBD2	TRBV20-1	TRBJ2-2	SVPLAGRITGELF
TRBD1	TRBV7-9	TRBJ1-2	ASSRTQGESGYT
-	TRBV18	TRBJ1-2	ASSPSGDYGYT
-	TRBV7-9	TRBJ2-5	ASSLYQQGGETQY
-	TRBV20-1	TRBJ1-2	SAKVRGYT
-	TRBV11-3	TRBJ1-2	ASSPRTRKVLWHYGYT
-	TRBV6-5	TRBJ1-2	ASSYVGADYGYT
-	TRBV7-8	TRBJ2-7	ASSLAVLGGTQQY
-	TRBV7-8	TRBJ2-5	ASLRGRAPITDAGETQY
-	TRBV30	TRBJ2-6	ASPAFSGANVLT
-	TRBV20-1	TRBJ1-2	SARRDGNYGYT